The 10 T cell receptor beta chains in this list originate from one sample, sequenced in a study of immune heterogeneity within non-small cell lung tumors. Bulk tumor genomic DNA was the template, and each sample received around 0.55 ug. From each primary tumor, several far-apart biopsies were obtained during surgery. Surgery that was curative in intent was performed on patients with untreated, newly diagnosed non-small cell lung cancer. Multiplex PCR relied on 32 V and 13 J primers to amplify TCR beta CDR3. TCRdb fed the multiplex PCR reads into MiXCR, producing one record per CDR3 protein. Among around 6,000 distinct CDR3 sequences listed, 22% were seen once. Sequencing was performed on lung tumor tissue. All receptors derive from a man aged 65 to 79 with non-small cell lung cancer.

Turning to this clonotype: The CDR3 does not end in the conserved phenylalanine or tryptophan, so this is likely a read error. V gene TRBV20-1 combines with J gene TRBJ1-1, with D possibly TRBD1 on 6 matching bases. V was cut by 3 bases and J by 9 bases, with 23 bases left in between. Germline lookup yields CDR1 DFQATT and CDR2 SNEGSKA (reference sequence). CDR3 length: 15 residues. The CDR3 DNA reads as TGCAGTGCTAGGGTATCACGGGACACCCGTAATAAAGCTTTCGTT. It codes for CSARVSRDTRNKAFV.

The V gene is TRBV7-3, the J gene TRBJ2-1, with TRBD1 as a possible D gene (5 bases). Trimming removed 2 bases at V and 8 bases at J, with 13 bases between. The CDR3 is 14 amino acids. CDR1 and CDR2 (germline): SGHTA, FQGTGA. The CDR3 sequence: CASSLLQGMDEQFF. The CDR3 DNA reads TGTGCCAGCAGCTTACTCCAGGGTATGGATGAGCAGTTCTTC.

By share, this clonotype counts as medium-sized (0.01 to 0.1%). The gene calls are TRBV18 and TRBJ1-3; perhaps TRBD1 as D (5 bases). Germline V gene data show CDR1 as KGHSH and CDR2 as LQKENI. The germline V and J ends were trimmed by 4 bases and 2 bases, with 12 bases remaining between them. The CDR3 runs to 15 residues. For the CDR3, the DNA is TGTGCCAGCTCACACCGGGAAGGGGCTGGAAACACCATATATTTT. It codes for CASSHREGAGNTIYF. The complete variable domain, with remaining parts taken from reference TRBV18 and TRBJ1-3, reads NAGVMQNPRHLVRRRGQEARLRCSPMKGHSHVYWYRQLPEEGLKFMVYLQKENIIDESGMPKERFSAEFPKEGPSILRIQQVVRGDSAAYFCASSHREGAGNTIYFGEGSWLTVV.

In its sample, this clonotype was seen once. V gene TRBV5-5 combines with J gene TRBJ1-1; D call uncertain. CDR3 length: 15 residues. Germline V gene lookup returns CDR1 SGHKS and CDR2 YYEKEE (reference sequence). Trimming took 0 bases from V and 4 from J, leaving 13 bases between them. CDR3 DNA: TGTGCCAGCAGCTTGGTTGGGCAGGTGGGCACTGAAGCTTTCTTT. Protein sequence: CASSLVGQVGTEAFF.

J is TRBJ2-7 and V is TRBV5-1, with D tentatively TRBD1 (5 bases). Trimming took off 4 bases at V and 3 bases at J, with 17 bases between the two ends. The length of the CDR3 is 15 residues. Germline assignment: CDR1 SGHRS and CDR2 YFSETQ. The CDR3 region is CASSPRPGDSYEQYF. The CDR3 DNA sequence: TGCGCCAGCAGCCCGCGGCCAGGTGACAGCTACGAGCAGTACTTC. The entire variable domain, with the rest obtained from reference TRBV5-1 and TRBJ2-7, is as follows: KAGVTQTPRYLIKTRGQQVTLSCSPISGHRSVSWYQQTPGQGLQFLFEYFSETQRNKGNFPGRFSGRQFSNSRSEMNVSTLELGDSALYLCASSPRPGDSYEQYFGPGTRLTVT.

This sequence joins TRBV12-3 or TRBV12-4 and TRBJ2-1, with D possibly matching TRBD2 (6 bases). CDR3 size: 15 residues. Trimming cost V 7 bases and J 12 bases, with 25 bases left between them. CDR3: CASTLTALGVAVQFF. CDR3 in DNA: TGTGCCAGCACCCTCACCGCCTTGGGGGTAGCGGTGCAGTTCTTC.

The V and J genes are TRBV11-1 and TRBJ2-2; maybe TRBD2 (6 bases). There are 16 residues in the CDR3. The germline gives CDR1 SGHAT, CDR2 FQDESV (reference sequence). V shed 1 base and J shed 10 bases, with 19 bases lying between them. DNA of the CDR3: TGTGCCAGCAGCTTAGTTAATCTCCGGGAGTCCAAGGAGCTGTTTTTT. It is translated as CASSLVNLRESKELFF.

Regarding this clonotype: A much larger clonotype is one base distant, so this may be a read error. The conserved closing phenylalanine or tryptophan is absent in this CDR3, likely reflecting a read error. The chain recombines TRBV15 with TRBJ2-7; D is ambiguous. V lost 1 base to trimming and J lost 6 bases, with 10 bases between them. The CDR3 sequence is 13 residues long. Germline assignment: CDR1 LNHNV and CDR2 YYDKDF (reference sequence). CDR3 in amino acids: CATSRGKGPEQYL. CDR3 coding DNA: TGTGCCACCAGCAGAGGAAAGGGTCCCGAGCAGTACCTC.

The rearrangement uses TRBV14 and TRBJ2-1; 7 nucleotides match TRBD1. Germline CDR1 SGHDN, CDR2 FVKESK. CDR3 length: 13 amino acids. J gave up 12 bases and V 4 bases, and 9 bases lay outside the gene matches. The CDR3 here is CASSLKDRLGQFF. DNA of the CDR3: TGTGCCAGCAGCCTGAAGGACAGGTTAGGGCAGTTCTTC.

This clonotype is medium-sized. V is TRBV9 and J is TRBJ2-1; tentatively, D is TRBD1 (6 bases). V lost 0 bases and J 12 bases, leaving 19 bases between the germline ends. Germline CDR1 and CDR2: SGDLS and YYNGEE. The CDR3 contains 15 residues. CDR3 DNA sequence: TGTGCCAGCAGCGTAGATGGGACAAGGCCCGAGGGGCAGTTCTTC. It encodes CASSVDGTRPEGQFF.